The 2 T cell receptor beta chains presented below share a single source sample, sequenced in a study of blood T cell repertoires in COVID-19. Measured with immunoSEQ multiplex PCR; TCRdb has only the in-frame clones, and not every one. The sample has approximately 70,000 clones; roughly nine tenths are singletons. Sample: peripheral blood. These receptors were taken from a man between 45 and 60 years old with COVID-19, enrolled during active disease.

The V and J genes are TRBV29-1 and TRBJ2-2, with D unclear. The germline gives CDR1 SQVTM, CDR2 ANQGSEA. The CDR3 extends over 14 amino acids. Trimming left V 4 bases short and J 2 bases short, with 11 bases between. Written as DNA, the CDR3 is TGCAGCGTTGTCCCAGGAACCAACACCGGGGAGCTGTTTTTT. Amino acid sequence: CSVVPGTNTGELFF.

The rearrangement links TRBV11-2 to TRBJ1-4; TRBD1 might be the D (6 bases). This CDR3 is 15 amino acids long. V was cut by 4 bases and J by 0 bases, with 9 bases left in between. Looked up from germline, CDR1 is SGHAT and CDR2 is FQNNGV. The CDR3 DNA follows: TGTGCCAGCAGCTCGCGACAGGCAACTAATGAAAAACTGTTTTTT. The encoded protein is CASSSRQATNEKLFF.